Presented here are 26 T cell receptor beta chains from one specimen sequenced in a study of CD8 T cells in Susac syndrome. RNA totalling about 0.45 to 1 ug underwent reverse transcription with random hexamers. TCRdb used MiXCR to reprocess the immunoSEQ multiplex PCR reads, holding one entry per CDR3 protein. The sample yields about 200,000 distinct CDR3 sequences, 85% to 95% seen once. Material for sequencing was CD4+ T cells from PBMCs. Source of these receptors: a human donor in good health.

The chain has TRBV29-1 and TRBJ1-2; D not certain. The germline V gene encodes CDR1 SQVTM and CDR2 ANQGSEA. The CDR3 is 12 amino acids. V lost 7 bases, J lost 3 bases, and 12 bases lay in between. CDR3 protein: CSAARQYYGYTF. The CDR3 bases are TGCAGCGCCGCCCGGCAGTACTATGGCTACACCTTC.

This rearrangement joins TRBV5-6 to TRBJ2-7; D perhaps matches TRBD1 (6 bases). CDR3 size: 13 residues. V dropped 4 bases and J dropped 5 bases, with 13 bases sitting between them. Germline V CDR1 and CDR2: SGHDT, YYEEEE. The CDR3 region has the DNA TGTGCCAGCAGCCCGGTAGGGGGACACGAGCAGTACTTC. Residues: CASSPVGGHEQYF.

V and J are TRBV6-5 and TRBJ2-2, with a possible D match to TRBD1 (5 bases). The CDR3 runs 13 residues. The germline V gene encodes CDR1 MNHEY and CDR2 SVGAGI. Trimming removed 8 bases from V and 7 bases from J, with 14 bases in between. The CDR3 region is CASARTGSGELFF. The CDR3 region has the DNA TGTGCCAGCGCAAGAACAGGCAGCGGGGAGCTGTTTTTT.

The CDR3 is CASSLGRGSYEQYV. The CDR3 coding sequence is TGTGCCAGCAGTTTAGGAAGAGGCTCCTACGAGCAGTACGTC. This sequence joins TRBV3-1 and TRBJ2-7; D unclear. V was clipped by 6 bases and J by 0 bases, with 12 bases between them. Germline CDR1 and CDR2: LGHDT and YNNKEL (reference sequence). This CDR3 has 14 amino acids.

J is TRBJ2-7 and V is TRBV5-4, with 15 bases aligning to TRBD2. CDR1 is SGHNT and CDR2 is YYREEE in the germline V gene (reference sequence). V lost 3 bases to trimming and J lost 5 bases; unmatched junction nucleotides: 3. The CDR3 has 15 residues. CDR3 DNA: TGTGCCAGCAGCTCGGGACTAGCGGGGGGCGACGAGCAGTACTTC. It translates to CASSSGLAGGDEQYF.

The chain has TRBV3-1 and TRBJ1-1, with unresolved D. CDR1 and CDR2 (germline): LGHDT, YNNKEL (reference sequence). V dropped 3 bases and J dropped 1 base, with 9 bases sitting between them. The CDR3 totals 14 residues. The CDR3 loop is CASSQNRGNTEAFF. As DNA, the CDR3 is TGTGCCAGCAGCCAGAACCGGGGGAACACTGAAGCTTTCTTT.

V is TRBV30 and J is TRBJ1-5; tentative D call: TRBD1 (5 bases). Looked up from germline, CDR1 is GTSNPN and CDR2 is SVGIG (reference sequence). The CDR3 has 13 amino acids. The ends were cut back, 2 bases at V and 5 bases at J, with 10 bases in the middle. The CDR3, as DNA: TGTGCCTGGAGTTTGGGGGACGATCAGCCCCAGCATTTT. This sequence encodes CAWSLGDDQPQHF.

The rearrangement uses TRBV29-1 and TRBJ2-3; D is perhaps TRBD2 (5 bases). Germline V gives CDR1 SQVTM, CDR2 ANQGSEA. The length of the CDR3 is 14 residues. V lost 1 base, J lost 2 bases, and 10 bases lay in between. CDR3 amino acids: CSVEGGGPTDTQYF. CDR3 in DNA: TGCAGCGTTGAAGGTGGCGGGCCCACAGATACGCAGTATTTT.

The rearrangement links TRBV6-5 to TRBJ1-1; no reliable D call. V shed 7 bases and J shed 3 bases, with 6 bases lying between them. Germline-derived CDR1 and CDR2 are MNHEY and SVGAGI. The CDR3 consists of 11 residues. Here the CDR3 reads CASTADTEAFF. Written as DNA, the CDR3 is TGTGCCAGCACCGCGGACACTGAAGCTTTCTTT.

The chain has TRBV3-1 and TRBJ2-5; perhaps TRBD2 as D (6 bases). The V end lost 4 bases, the J end lost 5 bases, and 17 bases lay between the germline ends. CDR1 and CDR2 from the germline V gene are LGHDT and YNNKEL (reference sequence). This CDR3 contains 15 residues. The CDR3 loop is CASSRERLGGETQYF. The CDR3 bases are TGTGCCAGCAGCCGCGAGCGCTTAGGAGGGGAGACCCAGTACTTC.

The chain carries TRBV5-6 and TRBJ1-4; a weak D match, TRBD1 (6 bases). CDR1 and CDR2 from the germline V gene are SGHDT and YYEEEE. V was shortened by 4 bases and J by 8 bases, with 12 bases between the two germline ends. This CDR3 spans 13 amino acids. Here the CDR3 DNA reads TGTGCCAGCAGCCGAACAGGGCGGGAAAAACTGTTTTTT. Amino acid sequence: CASSRTGREKLFF. Looking up the rest from reference TRBV5-6 and TRBJ1-4 gives the full variable domain: DAGVTQSPTHLIKTRGQQVTLRCSPKSGHDTVSWYQQALGQGPQFIFQYYEEEERQRGNFPDRFSGHQFPNYSSELNVNALLLGDSALYLCASSRTGREKLFFGSGTQLSVL.

This clonotype was found once. The rearrangement links TRBV20-1 to TRBJ2-2; D is perhaps TRBD1 (6 bases). The CDR3 runs to 14 residues. The germline V gene encodes CDR1 DFQATT and CDR2 SNEGSKA (reference sequence). V lost 2 bases and J 8 bases, leaving 15 bases between the germline ends. The CDR3 protein is CSARPTGIPGELFF. The CDR3 DNA sequence: TGCAGTGCTAGACCTACAGGGATTCCGGGGGAGCTGTTTTTT.

The chain has TRBV7-9 and TRBJ1-2; D unresolved. CDR3 length equals 12 residues. Looked up from germline, CDR1 is SEHNR and CDR2 is FQNEAQ (reference sequence). V lost 5 bases and J lost 6, with 10 bases in between. CDR3 in amino acids: CASSPYLNGYTF. For the CDR3, the DNA is TGTGCCAGCAGCCCCTACCTGAATGGCTACACCTTC.

This chain links TRBV20-1 with TRBJ2-7, with D tentatively TRBD2 (5 bases). In germline, CDR1 is DFQATT, CDR2 SNEGSKA (reference sequence). CDR3 length: 13 residues. V was clipped by 5 bases and J by 6 bases, with 17 bases between them. The CDR3 DNA reads as TGCAGTGCTGGCGCTCCGGGGAGTAGCGAGCAGTACGTC. As protein: CSAGAPGSSEQYV.

The chain uses TRBV20-1 and TRBJ2-3; 8 bases align to TRBD2. The ends lost 8 bases at V and 1 base at J; junction bases unmatched: 17. The length of the CDR3 is 17 residues. Germline V gene sequence: CDR1 DFQATT, CDR2 SNEGSKA (reference sequence). The CDR3 reads CSPFGAGEGLGTDTQYF. The CDR3 region has the DNA TGCAGTCCCTTCGGAGCGGGAGAAGGTTTAGGCACAGATACGCAGTATTTT.

The chain has TRBV3-1 and TRBJ2-5; D possibly corresponds to TRBD2 (6 bases). CDR3 size: 13 residues. The V end lost 4 bases, the J end lost 2 bases, and 8 bases lay between the germline ends. Germline V gives CDR1 LGHDT, CDR2 YNNKEL (reference sequence). Here the CDR3 reads CASSPGRQETQYF. CDR3 DNA: TGTGCCAGCAGCCCGGGGAGGCAAGAGACCCAGTACTTC.

The chain links TRBV7-9 to TRBJ2-7, with 7 bases lining up with TRBD1. This CDR3 is built from 14 residues. With V trimmed by 6 bases and J by 0 bases, 5 bases remained unmatched. Germline V gene data show CDR1 as SEHNR and CDR2 as FQNEAQ (reference sequence). The CDR3 reads CASSGTASSYEQYF. For the CDR3, the DNA is TGTGCCAGCAGTGGGACAGCGAGCTCCTACGAGCAGTACTTC.

The chain joins TRBV19 to TRBJ2-1; TRBD1 agrees at 9 bases. CDR1 is LNHDA, CDR2 SQIVND, per germline (reference sequence). The length of the CDR3 is 14 residues. V was pared by 6 bases and J by 8 bases, with 8 bases of the junction left unmatched. CDR3 DNA: TGTGCCAGTAGAACGGGACAGGGTAGACATGAGCAGTTCTTC. As protein: CASRTGQGRHEQFF.

The chain employs TRBV20-1 and TRBJ1-6, with a possible D match to TRBD1 (5 bases). The V gene's germline CDR1 is DFQATT and CDR2 SNEGSKA (reference sequence). V lost 6 bases and J lost 7, with 16 bases in between. The CDR3 spans 14 residues. CDR3 sequence reads: CSAGTHGENSPLHF. The CDR3 DNA follows: TGCAGTGCGGGGACCCACGGGGAGAATTCACCCCTCCACTTT.

This chain joins TRBV7-9 and TRBJ2-5; the D gene is possibly TRBD1 (6 bases). CDR3 length: 14 amino acids. Trimming removed 5 bases at V and 1 base at J, with 11 bases between. Germline V gives CDR1 SEHNR, CDR2 FQNEAQ (reference sequence). The CDR3 spells CASSKGQRQETQYF. DNA of the CDR3: TGTGCCAGCAGCAAAGGACAGCGCCAAGAGACCCAGTACTTC.

The table lists this clonotype with a few counts. The V gene is TRBV3-1, the J gene TRBJ2-7; the match to TRBD1 covers 11 bases. This CDR3 spans 16 amino acids. CDR1 and CDR2 (germline): LGHDT, YNNKEL (reference sequence). With V trimmed by 3 bases and J by 1 base, 5 bases remained unmatched. CDR3 DNA: TGTGCCAGCAGCCATGATGGACAGGGGGCTTCCTACGAGCAGTACTTC. Translating it yields CASSHDGQGASYEQYF.

This clonotype was found once. The CDR3 protein is CASRFYRGDIQYF. The CDR3 coding sequence is TGTGCAAGTCGCTTTTACAGGGGAGACATTCAGTACTTC. This chain joins TRBV12-2 and TRBJ2-4; TRBD1, as called in the table, went unchecked against the DNA. TRBV12-2 is noted as a pseudogene. The CDR3 sequence is 13 residues long.

This chain joins TRBV28 and TRBJ1-2, with D maybe TRBD1 (5 bases). There are 10 residues in the CDR3. Trimming cost V 5 bases and J 9 bases, with 7 bases left between them. The germline V gene has CDR1 MDHEN and CDR2 SYDVKM. As DNA, the CDR3 is TGTGCCAGCAGTCACAGGAGCTACACCTTC. Residues: CASSHRSYTF.

V is TRBV4-1 and J is TRBJ2-1; TRBD1 is a possible D gene (7 bases). Trimming removed 2 bases from V and 3 bases from J, with 20 bases in between. The CDR3 loop spans 18 amino acids. Germline V CDR1 and CDR2: MGHRA, YSYEKL. CDR3 region: CASSQPKGGGTVYNEQFF. CDR3 coding DNA: TGCGCCAGCAGCCAACCCAAGGGTGGGGGGACAGTCTACAATGAGCAGTTCTTC.

V and J are TRBV10-2 and TRBJ1-5, with D possibly matching TRBD1 (6 bases). The ends were cut back, 6 bases at V and 1 base at J, with 10 bases in the middle. The CDR3 has 14 amino acids. The germline V gene encodes CDR1 WSHSY and CDR2 SAAADI. The CDR3 sequence: CASSRTVSNQPQHF. CDR3 coding DNA: TGCGCCAGCAGCAGGACAGTGAGCAATCAGCCCCAGCATTTT.

This rearrangement joins TRBV24-1 to TRBJ2-5; D uncertain. CDR3 length: 15 residues. Germline CDR1 is KGHDR and CDR2 is SFDVKD. V lost 5 bases and J 3 bases, leaving 15 bases between the germline ends. The CDR3 region is CATSALDTVEETQYF. CDR3 nucleotide sequence: TGTGCCACCAGTGCCCTCGACACAGTCGAAGAGACCCAGTACTTC.